These T cell receptor beta chains were read from a single sample in a study of CD8 T cells in Susac syndrome. MiXCR was run by TCRdb on the immunoSEQ multiplex PCR reads, yielding one entry per CDR3 protein. Here the sample spans 200,000 or so distinct CDR3 sequences, about 96% being singletons. The sequencing input was CD4+ T cells from PBMCs. The receptor set was obtained from a human donor with multiple sclerosis. Each CDR3 is given with its conserved first and last residue. The order of the fields is D gene, J gene, V gene, clone size, CDR3 DNA, CDR3 protein. D genes are given only for firm matches. Clone size appears in some rows only: once, few, many, or a class for an expanded clone.

- | TRBJ2-7 | TRBV18 | - | TGTGCCAGCTCCCTTGGGGACACTCACTACGAGCAGTACTTC | CASSLGDTHYEQYF
- | TRBJ1-1 | TRBV30 | - | TGTGCCTGGGCAGGGGTCACTGAAGCTTTCTTT | CAWAGVTEAFF
- | TRBJ2-6 | TRBV30 | - | TGTGCCTGGAGTATCCTATCTGGGGCCAACGTCCTGACTTTC | CAWSILSGANVLTF
- | TRBJ2-3 | TRBV5-1 | - | TGCGCCAGCAGCTTGGAAGCGTCGAGCACAGATACGCAGTATTTT | CASSLEASSTDTQYF
TRBD2 | TRBJ2-3 | TRBV5-4 | - | TGTGCCAGCAGCTTGGATACTAGCGGCCGGGAGGGTACGCAGTATTTT | CASSLDTSGREGTQYF
TRBD1 | TRBJ2-7 | TRBV29-1 | once | TGCAGCGTTCACAGGGGAGACGAGCAGTACTTC | CSVHRGDEQYF
TRBD1 | TRBJ1-2 | TRBV15 | - | TGTGCCACCAGCAGAGAAGCGACAGGGGGATATGGCTACACCTTC | CATSREATGGYGYTF
TRBD1 | TRBJ1-5 | TRBV29-1 | - | TGCAGCGTTGCGGACAGGGCTTGGGAGCCCCAGCATTTT | CSVADRAWEPQHF
TRBD1 | TRBJ2-7 | TRBV29-1 | - | TGCAGCGTTTCTCCCGGGACAGGGGTTTACGAGCAGTACTTC | CSVSPGTGVYEQYF
- | TRBJ1-1 | TRBV29-1 | - | TGCAGCGTCCACCCCGGGACGCATGGGGCTGAAGCTTTCTTT | CSVHPGTHGAEAFF
TRBD1 | TRBJ2-7 | TRBV27 | - | TGTGCCAGCAGTTTAGGGACAGGGACTTTCTACGAGCAGTACTTC | CASSLGTGTFYEQYF
- | TRBJ2-1 | TRBV19 | - | TGTGCCAGTATGTTGGGCCCCTACAATGAGCAGTTCTTC | CASMLGPYNEQFF
- | TRBJ2-7 | TRBV20-1 | - | TGCAGTGCTCTGGACTCTTACTCCTACGAGCAGTACTTC | CSALDSYSYEQYF
TRBD2 | TRBJ2-7 | TRBV11-2 | - | TGTGCCAGCAGCTTAGATCCGGCGGGGGACGAGCAGTACTTC | CASSLDPAGDEQYF
- | TRBJ2-7 | TRBV29-1 | - | TGCAGCGTTGAAGGAGACAGGACCTACGAGCAGTACTTC | CSVEGDRTYEQYF
TRBD2 | TRBJ2-1 | TRBV24-1 | - | TGTGCCACTAGCGGGACCTACAATGAGCAGTTCTTC | CATSGTYNEQFF
TRBD2 | TRBJ2-7 | TRBV5-1 | - | TGCGCCAGCAGAGGACTAGCGGGACTGGACGAGCAGTACTTC | CASRGLAGLDEQYF
- | TRBJ1-4 | TRBV3-1 | - | TGTGCCAGCAGCCAGAACAGTCCGGCAGGCGGAGCCGAAAAACTGTTTTTT | CASSQNSPAGGAEKLFF
TRBD1 | TRBJ2-5 | TRBV10-2 | - | TGCGCCAGCAGTGAGTCGAGACAGGGGGACCAAGAGACCCAGTACTTC | CASSESRQGDQETQYF
TRBD2 | TRBJ2-1 | TRBV7-3 | - | TGTGCCAGCAGCTCCGGGGGGGCCGCCAATGAGCAGTTCTTC | CASSSGGAANEQFF
- | TRBJ2-7 | TRBV30 | - | TGTGCCTGGAGTGGAGAGGAGCAGTACTTC | CAWSGEEQYF
TRBD1 | TRBJ2-7 | TRBV5-4 | once | TGTGCCAGCAGAACATCGGGACAGGGGACCTACGAGCAGTACTTC | CASRTSGQGTYEQYF
- | TRBJ1-4 | TRBV20-1 | - | TGCAGTGCTAGTTCTCCGGGGTCTACTAATGAAAAACTGTTTTTT | CSASSPGSTNEKLFF
TRBD2 | TRBJ2-7 | TRBV11-2 | - | TGTGCCAGCAGCTCGGGACTAGCGGAGGGCGAGCAGTACTTC | CASSSGLAEGEQYF
- | TRBJ1-1 | TRBV12-3/TRBV12-4 | - | TGTGCCAGCAGTTTAGTGTTGAGGACTGAAGCTTTCTTT | CASSLVLRTEAFF
TRBD2 | TRBJ2-7 | TRBV5-4 | - | TGTGCCAGCAGCTCATATACTAGCGGGAGCAGCGAGCAGTACTTC | CASSSYTSGSSEQYF
- | TRBJ2-1 | TRBV29-1 | - | TGCAGCGTTAACCGCCTACGGTCAGACAATGAGCAGTTCTTC | CSVNRLRSDNEQFF
- | TRBJ2-7 | TRBV29-1 | - | TGCAGCGTTAGGGGGGGGAGCTCCTACGAGCAGTACTTC | CSVRGGSSYEQYF
TRBD2 | TRBJ2-1 | TRBV28 | - | TGTGCCAGCAGGGCGGGAGTAGATGAGCAGTTCTTC | CASRAGVDEQFF
TRBD1 | TRBJ2-7 | TRBV9 | - | TGTGCCAGCAGCGCGAACCCTAGGGACAGGATCTGCTACGAGCAGTACTTC | CASSANPRDRICYEQYF
TRBD2 | TRBJ2-1 | TRBV25-1 | - | TGTGCCAGCACCACTAGCGCCGAAAGGAATGAGCAGTTCTTC | CASTTSAERNEQFF
- | TRBJ1-2 | TRBV27 | - | TGTGCCAGCAGTTTAGACAGAGAAAACTATGGCTACACCTTC | CASSLDRENYGYTF
- | TRBJ2-1 | TRBV11-2 | - | TGTGCCAGCGGCCCGCCTGGACCTCAACTCCACAATGAGCAGTTCTTC | CASGPPGPQLHNEQFF
- | TRBJ2-5 | TRBV19 | few | TGTGCCAGTAGTAGAGGGGGAGAGACCCAGTACTTC | CASSRGGETQYF
- | TRBJ2-1 | TRBV20-1 | - | TGCAGTGCCCCGGGACCGGCGGACAATGAGCAGTTCTTC | CSAPGPADNEQFF
TRBD2 | TRBJ2-3 | TRBV7-9 | - | TGTGCCAGCAGCACCGGGACTAGCGGGAGGCCCAGCACAGATACGCAGTATTTT | CASSTGTSGRPSTDTQYF
- | TRBJ1-1 | TRBV19 | few | TGTGCCAGTAGCCCATTAAGGAACACTGAAGCTTTCTTT | CASSPLRNTEAFF
- | TRBJ1-1 | TRBV7-9 | - | TGTGCCAGCAGCGAACTAGGCACTGAAGCTTTCTTT | CASSELGTEAFF
TRBD2 | TRBJ2-5 | TRBV29-1 | - | TGCAGCGTTGGAGGGAAGAGACCCTTGACTAGCGGGGAGCGGCCGAGCCGGTTCCAAGAGACCCAGTACTTC | CSVGGKRPLTSGERPSRFQETQYF
TRBD1 | TRBJ2-3 | TRBV5-1 | once | TGCGCCAGCAGCCCTACGGGACAGGGATACACAGATACGCAGTATTTT | CASSPTGQGYTDTQYF
TRBD1 | TRBJ1-2 | TRBV7-8 | once | TGTGCCAGCAGCTCGGGACAGGGCCCATTTAGCTACACCTTC | CASSSGQGPFSYTF
- | TRBJ1-5 | TRBV30 | - | TGTGCCTGGAGTGTACTCGGGTTCGATCAGCCCCAGCATTTT | CAWSVLGFDQPQHF
TRBD1 | TRBJ1-5 | TRBV7-2 | - | TGTGCCAGCAGCTTAGTTACAGGGGGACAGCCCCAGCATTTT | CASSLVTGGQPQHF